The 10 T cell receptor beta chains given below trace back to one sample, sequenced in a study of graft-versus-host responses after intestinal transplantation. Clones were sequenced by immunoSEQ multiplex PCR, and TCRdb holds only the in-frame ones, with some missing. The table has 4,000 to 5,000 clones, over 60% seen once. Intraepithelial lymphocytes and lamina propria lymphocytes were released through processing of graft tissue. This specimen was ileum tissue, taken around 120 days after intestinal transplantation. The receptors derive from a human patient who received an intestinal transplant, so some T cells may come from the graft donor.

The chain links TRBV5-1 to TRBJ2-3; TRBD2 might be the D (6 bases). Germline V gene data show CDR1 as SGHRS and CDR2 as YFSETQ. Trimming left V 4 bases short and J 3 bases short, with 15 bases between. This CDR3 has 15 amino acids. The CDR3: CASSPGTLNTDTQYF. In DNA form, the CDR3 reads TGCGCCAGCAGCCCCGGGACTCTTAATACAGATACGCAGTATTTT.

The genes are TRBV7-6 and TRBJ1-4; D call uncertain. The CDR3 runs to 12 residues. The germline V and J ends were trimmed by 5 bases and 12 bases, with 13 bases remaining between them. CDR1 and CDR2 (germline): SGHVS, FNYEAQ. Here the CDR3 DNA reads TGTGCCAGCAGCCCCGAACGGCGGGAACTGTTTTTT. Encoded protein: CASSPERRELFF.

The J gene is TRBJ1-2, the V gene TRBV28; 10 bases match TRBD1. Germline-derived CDR1 and CDR2 are MDHEN and SYDVKM. This CDR3 contains 16 residues. With 3 bases clipped from V and 2 bases from J, the junction kept 6 bases outside the gene matches. The CDR3 DNA is TGTGCCAGCAGTTTTCTGACAGGGGGCGGCAACTATGGCTACACCTTC. It translates to CASSFLTGGGNYGYTF.

Written as DNA, the CDR3 is TGTGCCAGCAGTCGCCCGGGGGATGCCTCCTACGAGCAGTACTTC. It specifies CASSRPGDASYEQYF. The chain joins TRBV27 to TRBJ2-7; perhaps TRBD2 as D (6 bases). CDR1 and CDR2 (germline): MNHEY, SMNVEV (reference sequence). V lost 5 bases, J lost 0 bases, and 14 bases lay in between. The CDR3 sequence is 15 residues long.

This chain joins TRBV27 and TRBJ2-7; unclear D gene. The CDR3 consists of 11 residues. The germline V and J ends were trimmed by 5 bases and 0 bases, with 2 bases remaining between them. Per germline, CDR1 MNHEY and CDR2 SMNVEV (reference sequence). The CDR3 sequence is CASSPSYEQYF. The CDR3 region has the DNA TGTGCCAGCAGTCCCTCCTACGAGCAGTACTTC.

This clone came up a few times. CDR3 DNA sequence: TGTGCCAGCAGCCCCCTGCAGGGGGCGCTTTACGAGCAGTACTTC. Translating gives CASSPLQGALYEQYF. This chain uses TRBV6-5 with TRBJ2-7, with TRBD1 matching 8 bases. The CDR3 runs to 15 residues. J gave up 4 bases and V 6 bases, and 11 bases lay outside the gene matches. Per germline, CDR1 MNHEY and CDR2 SVGAGI.

This CDR3 is CASRGTSGADTQYF. As DNA, the CDR3 is TGTGCCAGCAGAGGGACTAGCGGGGCAGATACGCAGTATTTT. The chain has TRBV13 and TRBJ2-3; 13 nucleotides line up with TRBD2. CDR3 length equals 14 residues. Germline values: CDR1 PRHDT, CDR2 FYEKMQ (reference sequence). V shed 6 bases and J 4 bases; nucleotides not matched to a gene: 1.

The gene calls are TRBV4-1 and TRBJ2-2; D assignment may be TRBD1 or TRBD2 (5 bases each). V lost 7 bases and J lost 6, with 12 bases in between. This CDR3 comprises 13 residues. The germline V gene has CDR1 MGHRA and CDR2 YSYEKL. CDR3 amino acids: CASKGRGPGELFF. CDR3 nucleotides: TGCGCCAGCAAGGGTCGGGGACCCGGGGAGCTGTTTTTT.

This clone was observed a handful of times. The J gene is TRBJ2-7, the V gene TRBV5-3; TRBD1 matches at 8 bases. TRBV5-3 is annotated as an ORF whose role is uncertain. V was clipped by 0 bases and J by 2 bases; unmatched bases: 4. The CDR3 totals 15 residues. The CDR3 protein is CARSLGQGLAYEQYF. The CDR3 DNA reads as TGTGCCAGAAGCTTGGGACAGGGGCTAGCCTACGAGCAGTACTTC.

This chain connects TRBV10-3 to TRBJ1-1, with unresolved D. Trimming removed 11 bases at V and 0 bases at J, with 13 bases between. Germline CDR1 ENHRY, CDR2 SYGVKD. This CDR3 is 13 amino acids long. This CDR3 reads CAVRPDMNTEAFF. CDR3 nucleotides: TGTGCCGTACGTCCCGACATGAACACTGAAGCTTTCTTT.